This T cell receptor beta chain is drawn from a study of T cells in Graves' hyperthyroidism and ophthalmopathy. The authors took PBMCs from 10 ml fresh peripheral blood. The germline V gene has CDR1 MRHNA and CDR2 SNTAGT. The CDR3 is 17 amino acids. Trimming shortened V by 2 bases and J by 0 bases, and 14 bases separated the two germline ends. Researchers took RNA transcripts and amplified the TCR beta CDR3 regions from them. The primer set for the first-round RT-PCR of the TCR CDR3 was HTBI. TCRdb reanalysed the multiplex PCR reads using MiXCR and keeps one entry per CDR3 protein. The table records hundreds of thousands of distinct CDR3 sequences, 15% to 20% of them present only once.

The sample consisted of blood. The receptor comes from a man between 35 and 55 years old with Graves' ophthalmopathy. The rearrangement links TRBV6-4 to TRBJ2-1; tentative D call: TRBD2 (5 bases). CDR3 loop: CASSDGAATSSYNEQFF. CDR3 coding DNA: TGTGCCAGCAGTGACGGAGCGGCTACGAGCTCCTACAATGAGCAGTTCTTC.